The sequence of this T cell receptor (beta chain) was determined in a study of low-dose radiotherapy and immunotherapy resistance in tumors. Overall study context: Those assigned to Cohort 2 were treated with 1 Gy per fraction every two weeks (13 Gy in total over 26 weeks).

Regarding time point: before trial treatment. Tumors of eligible patients were advanced, solid and lacking tumor-infiltrating lymphocytes. Germline assignment: CDR1 SGHTA and CDR2 FQGNSA. CDR3 length: 13 amino acids. J gave up 13 bases and V 6 bases, and 8 bases lay outside the gene matches. The sample holds many counts of this clonotype. Primers used for first-strand cDNA, a TRAV- and TRBV-specific set, covered both alpha and beta chains. TCRs were amplified for 15 to 25 PCR cycles with a constant-region primer and V-primer adapter. Using its own MiXCR run on the reads, TCRdb lists one record per CDR3 protein. The data show more than 85,000 distinct CDR3 sequences, roughly 9% seen once.

The genes are TRBV7-2 and TRBJ2-1; 11 nucleotides match TRBD1. The origin of this receptor is a male donor with prostate cancer. Sample: PBMCs, taken before treatment. This chain's CDR3 is CASSSGTGGAQFF. Here the CDR3 DNA reads TGTGCCAGCAGTTCCGGGACAGGGGGGGCCCAGTTCTTC. Complete variable domain (other parts from reference TRBV7-2 and TRBJ2-1): GAGVSQSPSNKVTEKGKDVELRCDPISGHTALYWYRQSLGQGLEFLIYFQGNSAPDKSGLPSDRFSAERTGGSVSTLTIQRTQQEDSAVYLCASSSGTGGAQFFGPGTRLTVL.